This TCR beta chain originates from a study of blood T cell repertoires in COVID-19. Assay: immunoSEQ multiplex PCR; the TCRdb copy retains only in-frame clones and omits some. Among fewer than 250,000 clones, approximately 84% were seen once, and the ten largest hold about 2%. CDR1 MNHEY and CDR2 SVGAGI come from the germline V gene. The CDR3 is made up of 14 amino acids. Trimming removed 6 bases at V and 7 bases at J, with 15 bases between. Two negative PCRs, clearance, or symptom resolution had been documented for recovered Cohort 3 donors. The clonotype was recovered from a man in his 60s who had recovered from COVID-19. Sequenced sample: PBMCs or T cells enriched from blood (not recorded which). This rearrangement joins TRBV6-5 to TRBJ1-4; D is undetermined. In DNA, the CDR3 is TGTGCCAGCAGCACGGACTCTGAGTTTGAAAAACTGTTTTTT. Protein: CASSTDSEFEKLFF.